The 2 T cell receptor beta chains in this list originate from one sample, sequenced in a study of radiotherapy plus CTLA-4 blockade in lung cancer. Measured with immunoSEQ multiplex PCR; TCRdb has only the in-frame clones, and not every one. The table lists 25,000 to 30,000 clones, approximately 77% of them singletons. This sample comprised peripheral blood, obtained from a patient treated with radiotherapy plus ipilimumab. The source of these receptors is a human donor with non-small cell lung cancer that progressed on radiotherapy plus ipilimumab.

The V and J genes are TRBV2 and TRBJ1-1; TRBD1 matches 11 bases. The CDR3 spans 14 residues. V was pared by 6 bases and J by 6 bases, with 6 bases of the junction left unmatched. Germline V CDR1 and CDR2: SNHLY, FYNNEI. The CDR3 coding sequence is TGTGCCAGCAGGTTGGACAGGGGGCGGTCTGAAGCTTTCTTT. Translation gives CASRLDRGRSEAFF.

The rearrangement joins TRBV27 to TRBJ2-2; D gene uncertain. The CDR3 is 12 residues long. Trimming removed 4 bases from V and 5 bases from J, with 5 bases in between. Looked up from germline, CDR1 is MNHEY and CDR2 is SMNVEV (reference sequence). The CDR3 nucleotides read TGTGCCAGCAGTTCTTTTACCGGGGAGCTGTTTTTT. Translation: CASSSFTGELFF.